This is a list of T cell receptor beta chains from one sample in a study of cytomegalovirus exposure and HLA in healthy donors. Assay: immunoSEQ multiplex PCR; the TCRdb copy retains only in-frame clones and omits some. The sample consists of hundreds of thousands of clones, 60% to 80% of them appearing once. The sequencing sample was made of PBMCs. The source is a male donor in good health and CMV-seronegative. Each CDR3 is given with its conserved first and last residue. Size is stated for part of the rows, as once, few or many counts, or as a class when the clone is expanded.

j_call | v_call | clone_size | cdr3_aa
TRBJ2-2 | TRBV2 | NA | CASSIHYTGELFF
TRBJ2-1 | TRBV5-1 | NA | CASSGTSGRGLEQFF
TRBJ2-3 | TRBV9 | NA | CASSVTGDTQYF
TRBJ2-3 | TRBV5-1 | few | CASSLAAAGGRGSPDTQYF
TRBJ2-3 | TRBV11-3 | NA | CASSFSGTQYF
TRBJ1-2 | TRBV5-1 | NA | CASSMAGSTNYGYTF
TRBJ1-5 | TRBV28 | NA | CASSLTSGRYQPQHF
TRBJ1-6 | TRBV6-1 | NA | CASSELRAGDSPLHF
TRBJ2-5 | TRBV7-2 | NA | CASSLVLQETQYF
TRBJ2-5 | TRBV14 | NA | CASSQDLGVRETQYF
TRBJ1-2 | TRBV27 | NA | CASSFPTGYGYTF
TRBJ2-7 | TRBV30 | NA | CAWSVGQGAEQYF
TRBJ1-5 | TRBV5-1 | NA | CASSSDSSNQPQHF
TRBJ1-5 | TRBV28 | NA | CASSKEGVQPQHF
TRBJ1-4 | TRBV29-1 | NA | CSVETTPGSALFF
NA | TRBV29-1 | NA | CSVEGRESSYEQYF
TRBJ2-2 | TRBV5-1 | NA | CASSLAGTTNTGELFF
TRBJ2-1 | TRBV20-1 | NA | CSAPRFDEQFF
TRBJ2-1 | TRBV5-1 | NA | CASSPLAGVPNEQFF
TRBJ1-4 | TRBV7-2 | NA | CASSLVQGGEKLFF
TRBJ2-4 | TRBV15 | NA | CATSLLVKNIQYF
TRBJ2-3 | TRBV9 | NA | CASSVASGGTSGGTDTQYF
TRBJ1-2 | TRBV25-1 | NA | CASMGLGGVAGYTF
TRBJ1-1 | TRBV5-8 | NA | CASSLASGRGSFF
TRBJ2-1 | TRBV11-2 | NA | CASQILGLNEQFF
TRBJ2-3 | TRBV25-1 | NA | CASSEYIGLGGHTDTQYF
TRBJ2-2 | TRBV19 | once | CASNRGQGIPGELFF
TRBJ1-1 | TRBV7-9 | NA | CASSLGEGNTEAFF
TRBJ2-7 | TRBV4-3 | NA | CASSQDSTGPYEQYF
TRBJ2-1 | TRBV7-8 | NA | CASSLGLAVLGYNEQFF
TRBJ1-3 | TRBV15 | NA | CATSPSGGRNTIYF
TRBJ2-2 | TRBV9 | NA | CASSVQGGTGELFF
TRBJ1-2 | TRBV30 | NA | CAWSSQVNYGYTF
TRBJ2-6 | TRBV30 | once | CAWSADSGANVLTF
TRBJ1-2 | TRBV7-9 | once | CASSTQGGDYGYTF
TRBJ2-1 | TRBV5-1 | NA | CASSPGQGLNEQFF
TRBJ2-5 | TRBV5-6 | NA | CASSLGHLQETQYF
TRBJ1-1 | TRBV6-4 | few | CASNRDEAFF